This TCR beta chain stems from a study of identical twins. CDR1 is SGHTA, CDR2 FQGTGA, per germline. This CDR3 is 13 amino acids long. After removal of 6 bases from V and 5 bases from J, the junction contained 6 bases not matched to a gene. One entry per CDR3 protein results from TCRdb running MiXCR on the 5' RACE reads. The table includes roughly 280,000 distinct CDR3 sequences, roughly 9.8% detected once. In its sample, this clonotype was seen a few times. This same sample was also taken into another study, of yellow fever vaccine responses in identical twins.

This clonotype was obtained from a woman between 18 and 29 years old in good health. The sample consisted of CD8+ T cells sorted from blood. This chain links TRBV7-3 with TRBJ2-5; 7 bases line up with TRBD2. In DNA form, the CDR3 reads TGTGCCAGCAGGCCCGGGGGAGGGGAGACCCAGTACTTC. Protein product: CASRPGGGETQYF.